This is a list of T cell receptor beta chains from one sample in a study of blood T cell repertoires in COVID-19. Produced via immunoSEQ multiplex PCR; TCRdb's table is partial and in-frame only. The data show 250,000 or so clones, approximately 84% seen once. Sequencing was performed on peripheral blood. These receptors were taken from a man aged 45 to 65 with acute or convalescent COVID-19. Each CDR3 is given with its conserved first and last residue. A D gene is named only where the DNA matches it firmly. Clone size is not always given. Where it is, it says once, few, many or a class for expanded clones.

j_call	d_call	clone_size	v_call	cdr3_nt	cdr3_aa
TRBJ2-1	TRBD2	.	TRBV5-6	TGTGCCAGCAGCCGGACTAGCGGTAACAATGAGCAGTTCTTC	CASSRTSGNNEQFF
TRBJ1-2	.	.	TRBV11-3	TGTGCCAGCAGCCCCAAGGAGGATGGCTACACCTTC	CASSPKEDGYTF
TRBJ2-7	TRBD2	.	TRBV2	TGTGCCAGCAGTCTAGCGGGGGCTACAGGGGAGCAGTACTTC	CASSLAGATGEQYF
TRBJ1-1	TRBD1	.	TRBV27	TGTGCCAGCAGCCAGGGGGCTCTGAACACTGAAGCTTTCTTT	CASSQGALNTEAFF
TRBJ1-2	.	.	TRBV25-1	TGTGCCAGCAGTGAGAGATCCGGCTATGGCTACACCTTC	CASSERSGYGYTF
TRBJ1-2	.	.	TRBV21-1	TGTGCCAGCAGCAACGGGACAGGGGAGAAAAAGTATGGCTACACCTTC	CASSNGTGEKKYGYTF
TRBJ1-4	.	once	TRBV7-9	TGTGCCAGCAGCTTCGAGGGAAAACTGTTTTTT	CASSFEGKLFF
TRBJ1-5	.	.	TRBV6-5	TGTGCCAGCAGTTACTCCTACCGGGTTGGCAATCAGCCCCAGCATTTT	CASSYSYRVGNQPQHF
TRBJ1-3	.	.	TRBV29-1	TGCAGCGTCCTCGGGGGGTCTGGAAACACCATATATTTT	CSVLGGSGNTIYF
TRBJ1-1	TRBD1	.	TRBV6-5	TGTGCCAGCAGTTACAGGACAGGAGGTGAAGCTTTCTTT	CASSYRTGGEAFF
TRBJ2-3	.	.	TRBV27	TGTGCCAGCAGTACCACCGGGCCTTACTCGAGGGCAGATACGCAGTATTTT	CASSTTGPYSRADTQYF
TRBJ1-4	.	.	TRBV27	TGTGCCAGCAGCCCTAGAGCCAACCGAGCAGTTAATGAAAAACTGTTTTTT	CASSPRANRAVNEKLFF
TRBJ1-4	TRBD1	.	TRBV30	TGTGCCTGGAGTGCCCTAGGGACAGGGCTTGGAAAACTGTTTTTT	CAWSALGTGLGKLFF
TRBJ1-1	.	.	TRBV2	TGTGCCAGTTGCCCAGTGAACACTGAAGCTTTCTTT	CASCPVNTEAFF
TRBJ1-6	TRBD1	.	TRBV3-1/TRBV3-2	TGTGCCAGCAGCCAAGGACCGACAGGGACCGCACCCCTCCACTTT	CASSQGPTGTAPLHF
TRBJ2-5	TRBD2	.	TRBV11-2	TGTGCCAGCAGCTCCTCGGGAACCGGGGGGGCAGAGACCCAGTACTTC	CASSSSGTGGAETQYF
TRBJ2-4	TRBD2	.	TRBV18	TGTGCCAGCTCACCGCAGCCTAGCGGGACTGACATTCAGTACTTC	CASSPQPSGTDIQYF
TRBJ1-4	TRBD1	.	TRBV5-8	TGTGCCAGCAGCTTGCTCCTGACAGGGGTTGCAACTAATGAAAAACTGTTTTTT	CASSLLLTGVATNEKLFF
TRBJ1-5	.	.	TRBV5-1	TGCGCCAGCAGCCCGGAGGGGGACTATAGCAATCAGCCCCAGCATTTT	CASSPEGDYSNQPQHF
TRBJ1-2	TRBD1	.	TRBV5-1	TGCGCCAGCAGCAGATCCGGGACAGGGGTCAACTATGGCTACACCTTC	CASSRSGTGVNYGYTF
TRBJ1-1	TRBD1	.	TRBV10-3	TGTGCCATCAAGAGACAGGGTATGAACACTGAAGCTTTCTTT	CAIKRQGMNTEAFF
TRBJ2-7	TRBD2	few	TRBV2	TGTGCCAGCAGTGGGGCTAGCGGGGTGAGCTCCTACGAGCAGTACTTC	CASSGASGVSSYEQYF
TRBJ2-7	.	.	TRBV27	TGTGCCAGCCGCAAACCCCCGGGGTACGAGCAGTACTTC	CASRKPPGYEQYF
TRBJ1-5	.	.	TRBV9	TGTGCCAGCAGCACAAAAACGTGGAGCAATCAGCCCCAGCATTTT	CASSTKTWSNQPQHF
TRBJ2-2	.	.	TRBV19	TGTGCCAGTAGTTCCCGCTCAGGGGTTGTGATCGGGGAGCTGTTTTTT	CASSSRSGVVIGELFF
TRBJ1-5	.	.	TRBV30	TGTGCCTGCGGGTCAGCAGATCAGCCCCAGCATTTT	CACGSADQPQHF
TRBJ2-1	.	.	TRBV28	TGTGCCAGCAGTCCGACTCCCTCCCATGAGCAGTTCTTC	CASSPTPSHEQFF
TRBJ1-1	.	.	TRBV11-3	TGTGCCAGCAGCTTAGATGACAAGATGAACACTGAAGCTTTCTTT	CASSLDDKMNTEAFF
TRBJ1-6	.	.	TRBV9	TGTGCCAGCAGCGTCGGCAGGAATTCACCCCTCCACTTT	CASSVGRNSPLHF
TRBJ1-6	.	.	TRBV27	TGTGCCAGCAGTTTTCCGGGAGGGAATTCACCCCTCCACTTT	CASSFPGGNSPLHF
TRBJ2-3	TRBD2	.	TRBV11-3	TGTGCCAGCAGCTTGCGGGGGGTCTCAGATACGCAGTATTTT	CASSLRGVSDTQYF
TRBJ2-1	.	.	TRBV13	TGTGCCAGCAGCTTAGGACAGGGTAGGGATGAGCAGTTCTTC	CASSLGQGRDEQFF
TRBJ2-7	TRBD1	.	TRBV19	TGTGCCAGTAGTATAGGAGGACAGGGGACCTGGGGGCAGTACTTC	CASSIGGQGTWGQYF
TRBJ2-1	.	few	TRBV5-8	TGTGCCAGCAGCCGGTACAATGAGCAGTTCTTC	CASSRYNEQFF